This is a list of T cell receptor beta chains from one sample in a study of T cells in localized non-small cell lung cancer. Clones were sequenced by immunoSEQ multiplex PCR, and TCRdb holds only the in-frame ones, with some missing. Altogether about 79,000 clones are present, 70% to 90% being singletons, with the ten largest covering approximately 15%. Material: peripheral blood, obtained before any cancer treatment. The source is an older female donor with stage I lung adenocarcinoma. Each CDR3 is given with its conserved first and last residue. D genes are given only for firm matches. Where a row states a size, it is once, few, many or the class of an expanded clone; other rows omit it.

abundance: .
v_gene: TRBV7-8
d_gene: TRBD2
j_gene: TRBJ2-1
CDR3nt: TGTGCCAGCAGCTCTAGAGTAGTAGCGGGACGCACCTACAATGAGCAGTTCTTC
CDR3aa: CASSSRVVAGRTYNEQFF

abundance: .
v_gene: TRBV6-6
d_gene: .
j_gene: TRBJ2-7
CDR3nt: TGTGCCAGCAGTCAAGACAGCACCTACGAGCAGTACTTC
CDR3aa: CASSQDSTYEQYF

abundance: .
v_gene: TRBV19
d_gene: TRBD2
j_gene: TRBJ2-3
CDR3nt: TGTGCCAGTAGTATAGTGGAGAGAGCGGGAGGGTTCGATACGCAGTATTTT
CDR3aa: CASSIVERAGGFDTQYF

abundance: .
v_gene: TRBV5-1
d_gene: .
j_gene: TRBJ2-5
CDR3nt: TGCGCCAGCAGCTTGGCCGGGGGCAGGGAGACCCAGTACTTC
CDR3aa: CASSLAGGRETQYF

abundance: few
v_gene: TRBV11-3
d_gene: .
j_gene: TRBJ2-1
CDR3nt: TGTGCCAGCAGCCTTGGTGGGGATGAGCAGTTCTTC
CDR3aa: CASSLGGDEQFF

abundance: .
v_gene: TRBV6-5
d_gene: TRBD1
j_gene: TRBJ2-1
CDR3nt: TGTGCCAGCAGTTACTCCCGGGACAGCTCCTACAATGAGCAGTTCTTC
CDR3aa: CASSYSRDSSYNEQFF

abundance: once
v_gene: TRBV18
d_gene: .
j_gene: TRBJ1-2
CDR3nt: TGTGCCAGCTCACCAAGTGAGGTGAGGGGAACCTATGGCTACACCTTC
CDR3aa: CASSPSEVRGTYGYTF

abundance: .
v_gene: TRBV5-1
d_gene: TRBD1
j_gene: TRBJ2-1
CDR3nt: TGCGCCAGCAGACATGCGCCGGGACAGGGAAGTGATGAGCAGTTCTTC
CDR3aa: CASRHAPGQGSDEQFF

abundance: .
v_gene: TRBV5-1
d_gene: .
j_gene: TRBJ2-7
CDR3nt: TGCGCCAGCAGCTTGGTTTCAGGTCTCTCCTACGAGCAGTACTTC
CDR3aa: CASSLVSGLSYEQYF

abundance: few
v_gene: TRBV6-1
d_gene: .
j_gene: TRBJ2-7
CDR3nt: TGTGCCAGCACATTAGAGGACGGACCATCCTACGAGCAGTACTTC
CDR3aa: CASTLEDGPSYEQYF

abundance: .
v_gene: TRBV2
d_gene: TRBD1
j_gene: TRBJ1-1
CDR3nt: TGTGCCAGCAGCCCCAGGGGGCAGGGTATTGGGGAAGCTTTCTTT
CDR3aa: CASSPRGQGIGEAFF

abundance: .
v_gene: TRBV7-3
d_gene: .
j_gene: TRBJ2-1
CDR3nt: TGTGCCAGCAGCCTAACCCACCCCTCCAATGAGCAGTTCTTC
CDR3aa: CASSLTHPSNEQFF

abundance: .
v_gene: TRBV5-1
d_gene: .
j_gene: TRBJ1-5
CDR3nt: TGCGCCAGCAGCTTGGAAGGAAGCAATCAGCCCCAGCATTTT
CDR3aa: CASSLEGSNQPQHF

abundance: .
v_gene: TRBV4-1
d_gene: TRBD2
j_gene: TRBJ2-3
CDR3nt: TGCGCCAGCAGCCACCCGCTAGCGGAAGTCACAGATACGCAGTATTTT
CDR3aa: CASSHPLAEVTDTQYF

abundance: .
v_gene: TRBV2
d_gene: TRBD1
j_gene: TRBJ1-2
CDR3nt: TGTGCCAGCCGGGACGGGACAGGGGGCGTTTCTGGCTACACCTTC
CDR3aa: CASRDGTGGVSGYTF

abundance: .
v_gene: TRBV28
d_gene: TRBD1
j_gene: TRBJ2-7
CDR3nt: TGTGCCAGCCGAAATCCAGGGGGAAACCTCTACGAGCAGTACTTC
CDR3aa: CASRNPGGNLYEQYF

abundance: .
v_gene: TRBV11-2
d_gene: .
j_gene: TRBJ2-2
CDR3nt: TGTGCCAGCAGTCCGTATGTTGCGTTAGTCCGGGAGCTGTTTTTT
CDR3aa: CASSPYVALVRELFF

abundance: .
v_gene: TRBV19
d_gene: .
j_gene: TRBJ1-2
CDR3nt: TGTGCCAGTAGTATACAGGGATCTAACTATGGCTACACCTTC
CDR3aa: CASSIQGSNYGYTF

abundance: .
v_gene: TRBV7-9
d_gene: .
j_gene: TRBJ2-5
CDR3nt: TGTGCCAGCAGCGGTGGGGCGGGGTACCAAGAGACCCAGTACTTC
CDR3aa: CASSGGAGYQETQYF

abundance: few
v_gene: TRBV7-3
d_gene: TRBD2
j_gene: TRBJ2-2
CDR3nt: TGTGCCAGCAGCTTAATTCCCCTAGCGGGAAGGGACGGGGAGCTGTTTTTT
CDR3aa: CASSLIPLAGRDGELFF

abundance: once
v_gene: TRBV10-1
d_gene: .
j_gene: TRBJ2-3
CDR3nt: TGCGCCAGCAGTGAGTCAGGGCGCACAGATACGCAGTATTTT
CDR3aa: CASSESGRTDTQYF

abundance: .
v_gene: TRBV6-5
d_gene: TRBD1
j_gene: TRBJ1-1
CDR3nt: TGTGCCAGCACTAAGGGACAGGGAATAATGGCCGCTTTCTTT
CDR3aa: CASTKGQGIMAAFF

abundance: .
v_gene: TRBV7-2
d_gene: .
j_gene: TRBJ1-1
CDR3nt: TGTGCCAGCAGCCAAGGGTTGGGTGGGATTCCAGCTTTCTTT
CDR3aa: CASSQGLGGIPAFF

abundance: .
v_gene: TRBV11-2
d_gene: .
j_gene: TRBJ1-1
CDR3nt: TGTGCCAGCAGTTCACCAGGGTACAACACTGAAGCTTTCTTT
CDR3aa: CASSSPGYNTEAFF

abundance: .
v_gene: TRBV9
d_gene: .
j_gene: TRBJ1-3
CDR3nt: TGTGCCAGCAGCACTCGATCCTCTGGAAACACCATATATTTT
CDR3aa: CASSTRSSGNTIYF

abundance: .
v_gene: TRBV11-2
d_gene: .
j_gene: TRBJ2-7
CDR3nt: TGTGCCAGCAGCTTAGTGCTCTACGAGCAGTACTTC
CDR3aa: CASSLVLYEQYF

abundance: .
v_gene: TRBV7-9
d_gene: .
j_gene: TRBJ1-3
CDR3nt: TGTGCCAGCAGCTTAGGTTTCTACACCATATATTTT
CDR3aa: CASSLGFYTIYF

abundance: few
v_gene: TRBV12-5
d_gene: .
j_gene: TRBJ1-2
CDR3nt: TGTGCTAGTGGTTTGGTTCTAGGAGGGTGGTGGTCTAACTATGGCTACACCTTC
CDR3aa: CASGLVLGGWWSNYGYTF

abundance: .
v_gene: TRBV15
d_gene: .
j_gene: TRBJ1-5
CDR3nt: TGTGCCACCAGCAGAGATCGGGGTTCACAGCCCCAGCATTTT
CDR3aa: CATSRDRGSQPQHF

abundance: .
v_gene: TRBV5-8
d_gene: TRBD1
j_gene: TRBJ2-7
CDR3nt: TGTGCCAGCAGCTTGGTTGGGACAGCTAAGAAGCAGTACTTC
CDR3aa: CASSLVGTAKKQYF

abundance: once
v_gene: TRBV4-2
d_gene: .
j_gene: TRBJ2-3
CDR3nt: TGTGCCAGCAGCGTATCTGGGGGCACAGATACGCAGTATTTT
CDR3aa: CASSVSGGTDTQYF

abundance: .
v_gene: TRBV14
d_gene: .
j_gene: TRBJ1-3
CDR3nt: TGTGCCAGCAGCCAAGATCGGACGGTAATAGGAAACACCATATATTTT
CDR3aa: CASSQDRTVIGNTIYF

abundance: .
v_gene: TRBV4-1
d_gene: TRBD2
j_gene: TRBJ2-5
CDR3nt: TGCGCCAGTGGGACTAGCGGGGTCCCTGCCCAGTACTTC
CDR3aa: CASGTSGVPAQYF

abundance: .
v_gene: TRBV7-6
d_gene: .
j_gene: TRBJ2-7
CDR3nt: TGTGCCAGCAGGGGACAAACCTACGAGCAGTACTTC
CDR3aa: CASRGQTYEQYF

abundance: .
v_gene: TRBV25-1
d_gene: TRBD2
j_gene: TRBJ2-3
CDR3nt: TGTGCCAGCAGTGAAGTGGGACTAGCGGGGTTCACAGATACGCAGTATTTT
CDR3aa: CASSEVGLAGFTDTQYF

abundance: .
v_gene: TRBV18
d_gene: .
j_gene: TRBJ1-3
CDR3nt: TGTGCCAGCTCATCTAATACAGGCCGCTCTGGAAACACCATATATTTT
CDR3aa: CASSSNTGRSGNTIYF

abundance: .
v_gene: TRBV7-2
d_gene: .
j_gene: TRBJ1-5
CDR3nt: TGTGCCAGCAGCTCCGACAGTAGCAATCAGCCCCAGCATTTT
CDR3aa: CASSSDSSNQPQHF

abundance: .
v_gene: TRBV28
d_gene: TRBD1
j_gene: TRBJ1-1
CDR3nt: TGTGCCAGCAGTCCCCAGACAGGGGTGAACACTGAAGCTTTCTTT
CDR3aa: CASSPQTGVNTEAFF

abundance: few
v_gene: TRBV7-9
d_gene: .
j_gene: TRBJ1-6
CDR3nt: TGTGCCAGCAGCTTAGGACAGGTTGGATCACCCCTCCACTTT
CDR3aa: CASSLGQVGSPLHF

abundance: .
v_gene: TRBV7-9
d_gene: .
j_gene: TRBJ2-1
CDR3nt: TGTGCCAGCAGCTTAGCGCGGGGCAGCTCCTACAATGAGCAGTTCTTC
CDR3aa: CASSLARGSSYNEQFF

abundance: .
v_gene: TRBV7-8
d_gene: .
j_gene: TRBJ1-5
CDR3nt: TGTGCCAGCAGCCCAAACAGGGACCTCGGCAATCAGCCCCAGCATTTT
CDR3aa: CASSPNRDLGNQPQHF

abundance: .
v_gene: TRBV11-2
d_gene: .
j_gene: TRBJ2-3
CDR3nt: TGTGCCAGCAGCTCCCAGGGGGGAGGTACGCAGTATTTT
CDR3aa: CASSSQGGGTQYF

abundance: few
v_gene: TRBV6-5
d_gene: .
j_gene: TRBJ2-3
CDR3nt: TGTGCCAGCAAATCCCCCTCCGATACGCAGTATTTT
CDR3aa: CASKSPSDTQYF

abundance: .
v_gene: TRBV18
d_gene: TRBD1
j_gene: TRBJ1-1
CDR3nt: TGTGCCAGCTCAGGGGGACAGAGTCTCAGCGGGGCTTTCTTT
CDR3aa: CASSGGQSLSGAFF

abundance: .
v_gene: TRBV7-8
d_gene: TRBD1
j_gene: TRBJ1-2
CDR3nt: TGTGCCAGCAGCTCAGGGACAGGGAGAACCTATGGCTACACCTTC
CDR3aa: CASSSGTGRTYGYTF

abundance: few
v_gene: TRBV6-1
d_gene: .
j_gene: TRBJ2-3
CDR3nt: TGTGCCAGCAGTGAAGCGCCTCATCTCAGGTTCACAGATACGCAGTATTTT
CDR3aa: CASSEAPHLRFTDTQYF

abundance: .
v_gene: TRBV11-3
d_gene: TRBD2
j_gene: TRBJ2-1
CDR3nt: TGTGCCAGCAGCTTGGGACTAGCGGATAACAATGAGCAGTTCTTC
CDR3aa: CASSLGLADNNEQFF

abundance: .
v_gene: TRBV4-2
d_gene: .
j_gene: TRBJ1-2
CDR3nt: TGTGCCAGCAGCCACGGAGGACAGACGTATGGCTACACCTTC
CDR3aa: CASSHGGQTYGYTF

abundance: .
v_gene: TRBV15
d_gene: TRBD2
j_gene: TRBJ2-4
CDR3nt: TGTGCCACCAGCAAAGGACTAGTTGAAGCCAAAAACATTCAGTACTTC
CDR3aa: CATSKGLVEAKNIQYF

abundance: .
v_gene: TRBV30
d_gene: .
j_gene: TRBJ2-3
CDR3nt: TGTGCCTGGAGTGCCGCGGCGGCGGGGAGCACAGATACGCAGTATTTT
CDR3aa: CAWSAAAAGSTDTQYF

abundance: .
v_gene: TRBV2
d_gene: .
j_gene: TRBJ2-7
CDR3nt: TGTGCCAGCAGTGACGTGGCGGGGAGCTCCTACGAGCAGTACTTC
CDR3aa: CASSDVAGSSYEQYF

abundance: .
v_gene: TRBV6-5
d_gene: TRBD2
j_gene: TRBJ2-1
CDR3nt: TGTGCCAGCAGTTACGCCGGGGGGGCCTCTTACAATGAGCAGTTCTTC
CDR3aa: CASSYAGGASYNEQFF

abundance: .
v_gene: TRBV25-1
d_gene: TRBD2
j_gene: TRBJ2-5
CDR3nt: TGTGCCAGCAGTGAGAGCGGGAGGGCCCGGGAGACCCAGTACTTC
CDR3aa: CASSESGRARETQYF

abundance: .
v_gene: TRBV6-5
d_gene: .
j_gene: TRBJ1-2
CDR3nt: TGTGCCAGCAGCCAGGGCCTAACTGCGAGTTTTGGCTACACCTTC
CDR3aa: CASSQGLTASFGYTF

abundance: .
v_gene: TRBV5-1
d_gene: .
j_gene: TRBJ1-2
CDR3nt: TGCGCCAGCAGGACAGAAAACTATGGCTACACCTTC
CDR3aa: CASRTENYGYTF

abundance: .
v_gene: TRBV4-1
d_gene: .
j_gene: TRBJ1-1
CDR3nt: TGCGCCAGCAGCCAAGGACAGAGAAACACTGAAGCTTTCTTT
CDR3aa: CASSQGQRNTEAFF

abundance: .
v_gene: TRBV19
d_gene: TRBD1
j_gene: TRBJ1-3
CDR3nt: TGTGCCAGTAGTACAGGGACAGGGTTCTCAGGAAACACCATATATTTT
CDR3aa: CASSTGTGFSGNTIYF

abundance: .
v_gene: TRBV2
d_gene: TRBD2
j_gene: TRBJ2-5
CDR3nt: TGTGCCAGCAGAACTAGCGCCAACCAAGAGACCCAGTACTTC
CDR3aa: CASRTSANQETQYF

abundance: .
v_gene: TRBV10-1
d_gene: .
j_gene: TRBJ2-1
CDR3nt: TGCGCCAGCAGTGAATCCGGGGGGCCGGGTGAGCAGTTCTTC
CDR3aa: CASSESGGPGEQFF